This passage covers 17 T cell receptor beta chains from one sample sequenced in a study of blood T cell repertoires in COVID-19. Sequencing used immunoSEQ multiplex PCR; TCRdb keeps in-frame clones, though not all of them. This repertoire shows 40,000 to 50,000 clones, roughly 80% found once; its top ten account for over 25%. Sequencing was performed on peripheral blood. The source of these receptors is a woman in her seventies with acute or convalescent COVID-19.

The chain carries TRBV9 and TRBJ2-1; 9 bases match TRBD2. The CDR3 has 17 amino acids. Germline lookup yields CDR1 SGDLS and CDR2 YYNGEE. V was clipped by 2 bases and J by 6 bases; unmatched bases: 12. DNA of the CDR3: TGTGCCAGCAGCGTCTGGGGTAGCGGGAGCCCCTCCAATGAGCAGTTCTTC. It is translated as CASSVWGSGSPSNEQFF.

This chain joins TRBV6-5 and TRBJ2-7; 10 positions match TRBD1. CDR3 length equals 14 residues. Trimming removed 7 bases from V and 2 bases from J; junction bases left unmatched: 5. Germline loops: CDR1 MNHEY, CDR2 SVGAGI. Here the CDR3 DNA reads TGTGCCAGCACCTCAGGACAGGGGGCCTACGAGCAGTACTTC. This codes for CASTSGQGAYEQYF.

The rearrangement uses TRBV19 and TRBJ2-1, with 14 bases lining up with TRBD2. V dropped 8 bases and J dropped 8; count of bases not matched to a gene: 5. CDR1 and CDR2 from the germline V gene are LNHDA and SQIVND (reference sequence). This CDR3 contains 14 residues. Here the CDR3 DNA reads TGTGCCAGTCAGACTAGCGGGAGGGTGGATGAGCAGTTCTTC. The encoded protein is CASQTSGRVDEQFF.

CDR3 sequence: CASSPKPTPRADEQYF. The DNA for the CDR3 is TGTGCCAGCAGCCCCAAACCCACGCCCCGAGCGGACGAGCAGTACTTC. V gene TRBV7-9 combines with J gene TRBJ2-7; weak D call: TRBD2 (5 bases). CDR1 and CDR2 from the germline V gene are SEHNR and FQNEAQ (reference sequence). The CDR3 spans 16 residues. V lost 5 bases, J lost 5 bases, and 22 bases lay in between.

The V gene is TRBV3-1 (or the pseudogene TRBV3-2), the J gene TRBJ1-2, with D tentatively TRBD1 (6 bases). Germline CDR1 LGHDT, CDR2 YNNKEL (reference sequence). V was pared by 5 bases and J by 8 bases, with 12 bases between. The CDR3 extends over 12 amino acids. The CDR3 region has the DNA TGTGCCAGCAGCTACAGGGATATGGGCTACACCTTC. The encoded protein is CASSYRDMGYTF.

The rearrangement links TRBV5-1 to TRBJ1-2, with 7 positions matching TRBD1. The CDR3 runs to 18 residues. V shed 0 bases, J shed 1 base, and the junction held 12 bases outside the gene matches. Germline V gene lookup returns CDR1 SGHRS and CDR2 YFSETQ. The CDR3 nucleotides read TGCGCCAGCAGCTTGGCCGGAACGGGGACAGAAGATAACTATGGCTACACCTTC. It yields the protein CASSLAGTGTEDNYGYTF.

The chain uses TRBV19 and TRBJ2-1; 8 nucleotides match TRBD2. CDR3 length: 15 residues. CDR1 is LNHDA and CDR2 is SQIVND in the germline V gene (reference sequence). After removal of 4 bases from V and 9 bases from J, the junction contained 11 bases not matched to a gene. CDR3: CASSREGLADGEQFF. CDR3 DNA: TGTGCCAGTAGTAGGGAAGGACTAGCTGACGGTGAGCAGTTCTTC. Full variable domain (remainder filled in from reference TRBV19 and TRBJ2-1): DGGITQSPKYLFRKEGQNVTLSCEQNLNHDAMYWYRQDPGQGLRLIYYSQIVNDFQKGDIAEGYSVSREKKESFPLTVTSAQKNPTAFYLCASSREGLADGEQFFGPGTRLTVL.

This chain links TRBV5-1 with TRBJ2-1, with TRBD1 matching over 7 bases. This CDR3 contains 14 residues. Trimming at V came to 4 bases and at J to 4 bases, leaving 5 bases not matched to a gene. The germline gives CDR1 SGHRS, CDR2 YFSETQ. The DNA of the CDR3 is TGCGCCAGCAGCATAGACAGGGAATACAATGAGCAGTTCTTC. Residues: CASSIDREYNEQFF.

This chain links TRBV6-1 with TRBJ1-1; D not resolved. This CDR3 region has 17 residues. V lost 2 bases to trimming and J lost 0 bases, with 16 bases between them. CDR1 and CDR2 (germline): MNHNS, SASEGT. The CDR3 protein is CASSERGGILLNTEAFF. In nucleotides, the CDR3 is TGTGCCAGCAGTGAAAGAGGAGGTATCCTTCTGAACACTGAAGCTTTCTTT.

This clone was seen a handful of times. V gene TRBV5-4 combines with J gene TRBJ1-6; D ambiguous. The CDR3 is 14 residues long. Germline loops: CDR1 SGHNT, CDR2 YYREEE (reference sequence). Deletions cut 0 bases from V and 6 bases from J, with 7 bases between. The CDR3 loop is CASSLDSTNSPLHF. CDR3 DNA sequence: TGTGCCAGCAGCTTGGACAGCACTAATTCACCCCTCCACTTT.

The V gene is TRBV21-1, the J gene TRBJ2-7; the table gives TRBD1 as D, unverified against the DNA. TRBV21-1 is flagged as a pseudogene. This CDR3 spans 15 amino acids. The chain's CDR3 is CASSKEGDRSYEQYF. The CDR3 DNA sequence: TGTGCCAGCAGCAAAGAAGGGGACAGAAGCTACGAGCAGTACTTC.

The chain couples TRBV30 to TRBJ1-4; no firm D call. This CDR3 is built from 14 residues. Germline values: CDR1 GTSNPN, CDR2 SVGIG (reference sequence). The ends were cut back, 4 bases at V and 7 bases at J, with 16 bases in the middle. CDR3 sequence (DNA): TGTGCCTGGACCCTTGGTGGACTCGGTGAAAAACTGTTTTTT. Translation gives CAWTLGGLGEKLFF.

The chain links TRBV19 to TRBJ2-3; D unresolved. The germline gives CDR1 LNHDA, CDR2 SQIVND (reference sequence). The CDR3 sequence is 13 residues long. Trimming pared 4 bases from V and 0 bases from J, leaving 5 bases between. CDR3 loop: CASSTTSTDTQYF. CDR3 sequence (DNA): TGTGCCAGTAGTACGACTAGCACAGATACGCAGTATTTT.

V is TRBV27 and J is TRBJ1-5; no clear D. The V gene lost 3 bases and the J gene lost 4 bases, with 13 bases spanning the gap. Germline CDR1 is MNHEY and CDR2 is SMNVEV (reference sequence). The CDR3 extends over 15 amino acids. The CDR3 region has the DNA TGTGCCAGCAGTTTGGAGTACTTACCTAATCAGCCCCAGCATTTT. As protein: CASSLEYLPNQPQHF.

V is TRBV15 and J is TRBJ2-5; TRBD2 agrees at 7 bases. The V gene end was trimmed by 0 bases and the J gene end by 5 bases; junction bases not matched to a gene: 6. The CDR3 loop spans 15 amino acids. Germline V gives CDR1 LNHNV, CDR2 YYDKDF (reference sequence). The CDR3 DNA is TGTGCCACCAGCAGAGATTGGTCCGGGGGGGAGACCCAGTACTTC. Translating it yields CATSRDWSGGETQYF.

The CDR3 DNA reads TGTGCCAGCAGTTTGGCGTACAGGGAGCTCTACGAGCAGTACTTC. Translation: CASSLAYRELYEQYF. This chain joins TRBV28 and TRBJ2-7; D possibly corresponds to TRBD1 (6 bases). Trimming took 3 bases from V and 3 from J, leaving 15 bases between them. The germline V gene encodes CDR1 MDHEN and CDR2 SYDVKM. The CDR3 runs to 15 residues.

The CDR3 spells CASSMQTGGRGEQYF. DNA for the CDR3: TGTGCCAGTAGTATGCAAACAGGGGGCCGAGGCGAGCAGTACTTC. The V and J genes are TRBV19 and TRBJ2-7; 9 nucleotides match TRBD1. The length of the CDR3 is 15 residues. Germline values: CDR1 LNHDA, CDR2 SQIVND (reference sequence). Trimming took 3 bases from V and 6 from J; bases not matched to a gene: 9.